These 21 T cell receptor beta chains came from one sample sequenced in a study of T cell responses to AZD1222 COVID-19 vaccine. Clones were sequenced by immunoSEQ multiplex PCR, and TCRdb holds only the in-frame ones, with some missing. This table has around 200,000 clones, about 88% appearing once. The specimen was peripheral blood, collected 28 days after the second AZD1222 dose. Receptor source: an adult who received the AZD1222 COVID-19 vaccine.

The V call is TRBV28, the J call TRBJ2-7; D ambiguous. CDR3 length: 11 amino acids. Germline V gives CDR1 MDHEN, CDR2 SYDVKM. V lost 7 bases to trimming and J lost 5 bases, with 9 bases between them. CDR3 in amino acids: CASTATHEQYF. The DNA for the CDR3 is TGTGCCAGCACAGCCACCCACGAGCAGTACTTC.

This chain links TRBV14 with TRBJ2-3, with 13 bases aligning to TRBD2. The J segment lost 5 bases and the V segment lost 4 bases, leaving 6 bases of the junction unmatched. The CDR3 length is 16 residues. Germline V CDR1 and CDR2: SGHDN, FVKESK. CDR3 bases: TGTGCCAGCAGCCCCTTACTAGCGGGAGGGGAAGATACGCAGTATTTT. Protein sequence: CASSPLLAGGEDTQYF.

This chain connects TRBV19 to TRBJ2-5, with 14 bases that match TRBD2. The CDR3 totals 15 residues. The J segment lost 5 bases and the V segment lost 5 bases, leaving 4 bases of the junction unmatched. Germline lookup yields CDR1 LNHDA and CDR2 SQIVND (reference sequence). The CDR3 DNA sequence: TGTGCCAGTAGTTGGGGACTAGCGGGAGTTGAGACCCAGTACTTC. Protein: CASSWGLAGVETQYF.

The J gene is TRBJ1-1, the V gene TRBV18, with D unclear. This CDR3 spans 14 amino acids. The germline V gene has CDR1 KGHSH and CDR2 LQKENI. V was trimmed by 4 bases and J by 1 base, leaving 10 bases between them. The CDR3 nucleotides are TGTGCCAGCTCACAGGCCGGAGAGAACACTGAAGCTTTCTTT. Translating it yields CASSQAGENTEAFF.

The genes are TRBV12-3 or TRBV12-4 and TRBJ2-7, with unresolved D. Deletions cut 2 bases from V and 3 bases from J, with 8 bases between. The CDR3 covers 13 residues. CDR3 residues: CASSLHGIYEQYF. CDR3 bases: TGTGCCAGCAGTTTACACGGAATCTACGAGCAGTACTTC.

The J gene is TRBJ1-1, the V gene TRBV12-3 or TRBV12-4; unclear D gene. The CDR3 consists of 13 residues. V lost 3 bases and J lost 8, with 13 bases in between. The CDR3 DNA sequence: TGTGCCAGCAGTTTGAAAGGGAGTGGAGAAGCTTTCTTT. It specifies CASSLKGSGEAFF.

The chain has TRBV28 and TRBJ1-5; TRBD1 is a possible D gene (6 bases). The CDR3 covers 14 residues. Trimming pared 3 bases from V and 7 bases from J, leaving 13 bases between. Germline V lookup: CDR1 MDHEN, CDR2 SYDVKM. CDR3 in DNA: TGTGCCAGCAGTTTCCGGACAGTAAGGCAGCCCCAGCATTTT. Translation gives CASSFRTVRQPQHF.

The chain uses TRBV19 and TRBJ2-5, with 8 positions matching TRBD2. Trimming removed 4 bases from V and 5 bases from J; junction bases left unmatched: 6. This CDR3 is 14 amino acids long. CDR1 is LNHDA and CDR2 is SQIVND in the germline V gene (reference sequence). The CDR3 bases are TGTGCCAGTAGTACGGGGGGGGCTGGGGAGACCCAGTACTTC. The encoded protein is CASSTGGAGETQYF.

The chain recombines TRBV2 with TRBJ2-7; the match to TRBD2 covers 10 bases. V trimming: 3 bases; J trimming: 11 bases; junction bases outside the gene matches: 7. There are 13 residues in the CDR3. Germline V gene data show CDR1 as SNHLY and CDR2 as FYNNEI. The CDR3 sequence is CASSDTSGAPKYF. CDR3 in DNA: TGTGCCAGCAGTGATACTAGCGGGGCCCCCAAGTACTTC. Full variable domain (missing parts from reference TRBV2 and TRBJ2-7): EPEVTQTPSHQVTQMGQEVILRCVPISNHLYFYWYRQILGQKVEFLVSFYNNEISEKSEIFDDQFSVERPDGSNFTLKIRSTKLEDSAMYFCASSDTSGAPKYFGPGTRLTVT.

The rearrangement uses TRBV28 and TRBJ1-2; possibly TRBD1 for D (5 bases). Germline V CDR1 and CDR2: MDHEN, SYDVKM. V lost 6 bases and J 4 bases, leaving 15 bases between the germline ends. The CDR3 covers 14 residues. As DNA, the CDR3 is TGTGCCAGCAGGCCCAACAGGCAATTCTATGGCTACACCTTC. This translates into CASRPNRQFYGYTF.

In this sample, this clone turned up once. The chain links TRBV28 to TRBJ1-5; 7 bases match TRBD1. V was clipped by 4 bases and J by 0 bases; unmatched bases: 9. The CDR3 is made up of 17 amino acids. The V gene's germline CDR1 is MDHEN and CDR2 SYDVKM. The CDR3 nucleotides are TGTGCCAGCAGTTCTACAGGGGAGAGGAGTAGCAATCAGCCCCAGCATTTT. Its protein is CASSSTGERSSNQPQHF.

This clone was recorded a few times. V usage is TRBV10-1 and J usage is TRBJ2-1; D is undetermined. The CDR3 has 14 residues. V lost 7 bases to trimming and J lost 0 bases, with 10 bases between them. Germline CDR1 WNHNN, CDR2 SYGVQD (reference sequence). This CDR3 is CASTSHPSYNEQFF. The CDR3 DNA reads TGCGCCAGCACTTCCCACCCCTCCTACAATGAGCAGTTCTTC.

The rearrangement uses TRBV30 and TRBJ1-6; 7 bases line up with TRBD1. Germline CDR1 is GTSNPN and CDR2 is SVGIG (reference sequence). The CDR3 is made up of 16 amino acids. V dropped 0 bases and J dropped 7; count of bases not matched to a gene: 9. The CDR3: CAWSVRSRGGNSPLHF. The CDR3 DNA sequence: TGTGCCTGGAGTGTACGGAGCAGGGGGGGGAATTCACCCCTCCACTTT.

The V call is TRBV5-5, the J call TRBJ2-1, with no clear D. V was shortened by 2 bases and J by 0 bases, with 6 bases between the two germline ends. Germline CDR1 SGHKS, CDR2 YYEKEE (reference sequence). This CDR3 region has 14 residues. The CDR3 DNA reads TGTGCCAGCAGCTTCCGTAGCTCCTACAATGAGCAGTTCTTC. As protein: CASSFRSSYNEQFF. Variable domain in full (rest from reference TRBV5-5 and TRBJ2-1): DAGVTQSPTHLIKTRGQQVTLRCSPISGHKSVSWYQQVLGQGPQFIFQYYEKEERGRGNFPDRFSARQFPNYSSELNVNALLLGDSALYLCASSFRSSYNEQFFGPGTRLTVL.

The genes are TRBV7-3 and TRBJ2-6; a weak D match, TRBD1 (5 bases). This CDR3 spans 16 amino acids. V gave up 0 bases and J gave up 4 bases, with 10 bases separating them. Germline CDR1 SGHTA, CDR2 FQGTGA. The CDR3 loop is CASSLTGRGGANVLTF. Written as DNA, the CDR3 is TGTGCCAGCAGCTTAACGGGGCGAGGCGGGGCCAACGTCCTGACTTTC.

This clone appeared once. This CDR3 is CASSLVASGSYNEQFF. The CDR3 coding sequence is TGCGCCAGCAGCCTAGTAGCTAGCGGATCCTACAATGAGCAGTTCTTC. The J gene is TRBJ2-1, the V gene TRBV5-1, with 7 bases identical to TRBD2. J lost 1 base, V lost 4 bases, and 8 bases had no gene match. The CDR3 totals 16 residues. Germline V gives CDR1 SGHRS, CDR2 YFSETQ.

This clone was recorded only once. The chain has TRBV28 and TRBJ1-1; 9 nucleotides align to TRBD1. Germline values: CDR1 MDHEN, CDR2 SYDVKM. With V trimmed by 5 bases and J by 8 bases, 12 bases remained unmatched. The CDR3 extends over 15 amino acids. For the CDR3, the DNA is TGTGCCAGCAGTCTTCCGGGACAGGGTGCTAGGGAAGCTTTCTTT. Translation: CASSLPGQGAREAFF.

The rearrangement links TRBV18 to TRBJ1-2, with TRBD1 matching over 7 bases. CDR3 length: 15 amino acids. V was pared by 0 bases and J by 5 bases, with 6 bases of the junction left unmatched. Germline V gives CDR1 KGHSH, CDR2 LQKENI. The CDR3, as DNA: TGTGCCAGCTCACCACCGGCGGCAGGGGGGTATGGCTACACCTTC. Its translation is CASSPPAAGGYGYTF.

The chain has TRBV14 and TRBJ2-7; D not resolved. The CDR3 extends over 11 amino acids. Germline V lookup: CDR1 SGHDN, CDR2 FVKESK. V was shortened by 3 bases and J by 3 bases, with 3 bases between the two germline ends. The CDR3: CASSQDYEQYF. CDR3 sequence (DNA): TGTGCCAGCAGCCAGGACTACGAGCAGTACTTC. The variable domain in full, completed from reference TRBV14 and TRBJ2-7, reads EAGVTQFPSHSVIEKGQTVTLRCDPISGHDNLYWYRRVMGKEIKFLLHFVKESKQDESGMPNNRFLAERTGGTYSTLKVQPAELEDSGVYFCASSQDYEQYFGPGTRLTVT.

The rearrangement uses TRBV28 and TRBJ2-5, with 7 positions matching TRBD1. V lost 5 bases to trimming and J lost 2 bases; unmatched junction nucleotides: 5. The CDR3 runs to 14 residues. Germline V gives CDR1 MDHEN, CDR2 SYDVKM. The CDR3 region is CASSPGQIQETQYF. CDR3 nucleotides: TGTGCCAGCAGTCCGGGACAGATACAAGAGACCCAGTACTTC. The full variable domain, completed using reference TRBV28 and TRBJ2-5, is DVKVTQSSRYLVKRTGEKVFLECVQDMDHENMFWYRQDPGLGLRLIYFSYDVKMKEKGDIPEGYSVSREKKERFSLILESASTNQTSMYLCASSPGQIQETQYFGPGTRLLVL.

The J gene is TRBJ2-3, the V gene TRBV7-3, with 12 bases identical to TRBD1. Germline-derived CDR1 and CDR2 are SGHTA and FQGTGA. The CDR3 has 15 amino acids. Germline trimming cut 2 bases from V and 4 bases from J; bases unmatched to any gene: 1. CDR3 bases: TGTGCCAGCAGCTTAGGGACAGGGGGCCCAGATACGCAGTATTTT. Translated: CASSLGTGGPDTQYF. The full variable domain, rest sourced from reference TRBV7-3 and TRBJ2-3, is GAGVSQTPSNKVTEKGKYVELRCDPISGHTALYWYRQSLGQGPEFLIYFQGTGAADDSGLPNDRFFAVRPEGSVSTLKIQRTERGDSAVYLCASSLGTGGPDTQYFGPGTRLTVL.